A selection of T cell receptor beta chains follows, all from one sample in a study of identical twins. MiXCR, applied by TCRdb to the 5' RACE reads, yields one record per CDR3 protein. Of 150,000 or so distinct CDR3 sequences listed, roughly 3.2% are singletons. Sequenced input: memory T cells sorted from blood. The receptor source for this set is a man aged 18 to 35 in good health. Both conserved end residues are part of each CDR3. Each record gives: CDR3 protein, V gene, clone size, J gene. Some rows have no size entry. The others give once, few or many, or a class for an expanded clone.

CATRTAIQETQYF	TRBV27	few	TRBJ2-5
CASSLWDRPYEQYF	TRBV5-6	many	TRBJ2-7
CAWKRTVNTEAFF	TRBV30	.	TRBJ1-1
CASSARQVYNEQFF	TRBV7-9	many	TRBJ2-1
CASSHRQGKSSYNEQFF	TRBV7-2	many	TRBJ2-1
CASSLVGRPGLAGGRTGELFF	TRBV7-6	many	TRBJ2-2
CASSRQGLEETQYF	TRBV3-1	few	TRBJ2-5
CASSPGSESNPINAGEKLFF	TRBV9	many	TRBJ1-4
CASSDTGTGPDTQYF	TRBV28	many	TRBJ2-3
CASSPWGTPVGNEQFF	TRBV18	many	TRBJ2-1
CSARDAEGIYEQYF	TRBV20-1	.	TRBJ2-7
CSAPSQGLNQETQYF	TRBV20-1	many	TRBJ2-5
CASSRDRGYGEQFF	TRBV27	many	TRBJ2-1
CATKGGGGYDTQYF	TRBV15	many	TRBJ2-3
CAISESGIEEQFF	TRBV10-3	many	TRBJ2-1
CASSLGGGMADAQYF	TRBV7-2	.	TRBJ2-3
CSATPGRGQPQHF	TRBV20-1	many	TRBJ1-5
CASTPATENTEAFF	TRBV7-9	many	TRBJ1-1
CASSQRLAGNTGELFF	TRBV3-1	few	TRBJ2-2
CAISEPGGTSGRHEQFF	TRBV10-3	many	TRBJ2-1
CASSQSPGQGGNEQFF	TRBV4-3	many	TRBJ2-1
CASSLQGFGNTEAFF	TRBV6-5	many	TRBJ1-1
CASNEGLSSYEQYF	TRBV6-1	.	TRBJ2-7
CASSQDRDNEQFF	TRBV4-2	many	TRBJ2-1
CASSLDRGNTQYF	TRBV5-6	.	TRBJ2-3
CASSRGVGNQPQHF	TRBV6-1	many	TRBJ1-5
CASTSTGFGNTIYF	TRBV12-3/TRBV12-4	many	TRBJ1-3
CSALDSNQPQHF	TRBV20-1	many	TRBJ1-5
CASSVGTGASYEQYF	TRBV9	many	TRBJ2-7
CSVRDSLIANTGELFF	TRBV29-1	many	TRBJ2-2
CSARAEQHGYTF	TRBV20-1	many	TRBJ1-2
CASSLAGLAGGAYRETQYF	TRBV5-1	many	TRBJ2-5
CASSQGYYNEQFF	TRBV3-1	many	TRBJ2-1
CSARVTPETQYF	TRBV20-1	many	TRBJ2-5
CASSLPPRDRQFF	TRBV4-1	many	TRBJ2-1